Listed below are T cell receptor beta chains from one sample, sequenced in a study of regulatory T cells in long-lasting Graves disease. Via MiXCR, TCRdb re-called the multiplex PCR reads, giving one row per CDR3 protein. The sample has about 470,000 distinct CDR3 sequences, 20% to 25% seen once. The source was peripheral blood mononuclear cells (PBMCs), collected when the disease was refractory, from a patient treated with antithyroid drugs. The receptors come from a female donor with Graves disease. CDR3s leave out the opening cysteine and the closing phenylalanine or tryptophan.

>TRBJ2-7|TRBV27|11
ASRGRGWYEQY
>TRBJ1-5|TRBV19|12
ASRIALGNQPQH
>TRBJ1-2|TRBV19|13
ASSSRHRLNYGYT
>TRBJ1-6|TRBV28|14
ASRTPKGAKNSPLH
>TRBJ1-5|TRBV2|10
ASSGGAGAQH
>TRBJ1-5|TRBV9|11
ASSVDGDQPQH
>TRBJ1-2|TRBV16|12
ASSQSWGNYGYT
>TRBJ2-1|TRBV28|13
ASRFPGTSGNEQF
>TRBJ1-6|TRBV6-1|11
ASSTESNSPLH
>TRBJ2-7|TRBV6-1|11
ASRGTASYEQY
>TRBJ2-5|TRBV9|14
ASSVRQGVREETQY
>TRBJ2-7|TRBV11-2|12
ASSLDRGYHEQY
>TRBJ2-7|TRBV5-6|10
ASSSRYAEQY
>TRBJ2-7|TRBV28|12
ASSPPGGIDEQY
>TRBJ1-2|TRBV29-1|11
SVDSGGTYGYT
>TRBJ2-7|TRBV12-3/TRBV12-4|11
ASRTSEAYEQY
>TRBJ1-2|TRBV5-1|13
ASSSTGTGGLGYT
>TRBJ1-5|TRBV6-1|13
ASSGARPFNQPQH
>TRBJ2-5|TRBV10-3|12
AISESNGVETQY
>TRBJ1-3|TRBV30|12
AWSVSGRGNTIY
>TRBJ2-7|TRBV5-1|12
ASSLRTGAHEQY
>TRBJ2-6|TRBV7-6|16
ASSSTAGGPSGANVLT
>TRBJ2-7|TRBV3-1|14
ASSWREARSSYEQY
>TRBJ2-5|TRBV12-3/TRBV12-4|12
ASSLSRNQETQY
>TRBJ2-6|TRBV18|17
ASSPMTGAAISGANVLT
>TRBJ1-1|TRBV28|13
ASRGRQGKGTEAF
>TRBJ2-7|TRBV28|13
ASSLDRVPSYEQY
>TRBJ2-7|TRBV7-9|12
ASSLVGGIDEQY
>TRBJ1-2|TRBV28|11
AIGGTSNYGYT
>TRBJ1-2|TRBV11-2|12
ASSHSDLNYGYT
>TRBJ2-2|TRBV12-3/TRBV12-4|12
ASSFGGPAGELF
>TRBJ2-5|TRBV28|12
ASSSRTGEETQY
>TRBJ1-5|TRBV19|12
TSMVIDSNQPQH
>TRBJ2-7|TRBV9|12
ASSPGEGTYEQY
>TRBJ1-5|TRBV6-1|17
ASSRSRDRAPGPHQPQH
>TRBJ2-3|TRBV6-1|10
ASSPLAETQY
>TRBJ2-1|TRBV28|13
ASSSANPFYNEQF
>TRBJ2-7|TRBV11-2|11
ASSLQTQYEQY
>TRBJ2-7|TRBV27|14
ASSPPRQEVTGEQY
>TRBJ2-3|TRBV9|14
ASSVAGDLRGDTQY
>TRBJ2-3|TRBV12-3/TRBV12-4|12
ASSSPDRGATQY
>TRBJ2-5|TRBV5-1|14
ASSLPGLAGEETQY
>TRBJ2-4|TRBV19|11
ASSASGMNIQY
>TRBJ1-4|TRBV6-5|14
ASSYARQTTNEKLF
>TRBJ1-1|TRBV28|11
ASSSTGITEAF
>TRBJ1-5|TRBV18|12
ASSPGLGNQPQH
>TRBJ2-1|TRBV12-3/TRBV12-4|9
ASSLESGQF